This entry lists 10 T cell receptor beta chains sequenced from one sample in a study of Tregs in tolerant kidney transplant recipients. Repertoires were generated with immunoSEQ multiplex PCR, while TCRdb's copy carries only in-frame clones and drops some. The sample shows some 68,000 clones, 84% of them seen only once. The sequencing input was CD4+ T cells from blood. The origin of the receptors is a human donor in good health.

The chain has TRBV6-1 and TRBJ1-1; D remains unclear. Germline loops: CDR1 MNHNS, CDR2 SASEGT. Trimming left V 0 bases short and J 4 bases short, with 3 bases between. This CDR3 has 12 amino acids. The DNA for the CDR3 is TGTGCCAGCAGTGAAGCCTTCACTGAAGCTTTCTTT. Translation gives CASSEAFTEAFF.

The chain recombines TRBV7-2 with TRBJ1-2; 11 bases are shared with TRBD1. This CDR3 contains 14 residues. Germline loops: CDR1 SGHTA, CDR2 FQGNSA. Germline trimming cut 5 bases from V and 8 bases from J; bases unmatched to any gene: 7. CDR3 amino acids: CASSLWDRGSGYTF. The CDR3 region has the DNA TGTGCCAGCAGCCTGTGGGACAGGGGGAGCGGCTACACCTTC.

Only a few counts were recorded for this clone. J is TRBJ1-4 and V is TRBV6-5, with a possible D match to TRBD1 (6 bases). The CDR3 runs 15 residues. Between the trimmed V and J ends, which lost 2 bases and 3 bases, there was a span of 10 bases. Germline loops: CDR1 MNHEY, CDR2 SVGAGI. The CDR3 region is CASSYRTAPNEKLFF. As DNA, the CDR3 is TGTGCCAGCAGTTACCGGACAGCACCTAATGAAAAACTGTTTTTT.

The gene calls are TRBV9 and TRBJ2-7; D is unresolved. The V end lost 4 bases, the J end lost 3 bases, and 11 bases lay between the germline ends. The germline V gene has CDR1 SGDLS and CDR2 YYNGEE. CDR3 size: 13 residues. The DNA for the CDR3 is TGTGCCAGCAGCTCCTCAGCCGGCTACGAGCAGTACTTC. This sequence encodes CASSSSAGYEQYF.

Here the CDR3 DNA reads TGTGCCAGCGGCCGGTGGGATCAGCCCCAGCATTTT. Amino acid sequence: CASGRWDQPQHF. The rearrangement links TRBV6-1 to TRBJ1-5, with D unresolved. CDR3 size: 12 residues. V gave up 8 bases and J gave up 5 bases, with 10 bases separating them. Germline V gene lookup returns CDR1 MNHNS and CDR2 SASEGT.

The chain uses TRBV7-9 and TRBJ2-7, with 12 bases aligning to TRBD1. V lost 5 bases to trimming and J lost 4 bases; unmatched junction nucleotides: 18. Germline CDR1 SEHNR, CDR2 FQNEAQ (reference sequence). The CDR3 spans 19 residues. In DNA, the CDR3 is TGTGCCAGCAGCCTTGGGACAGGGGGCCTGAGTATTACGAGTTACGAGCAGTACTTC. This translates into CASSLGTGGLSITSYEQYF.

The chain has TRBV18 and TRBJ1-2, with 7 bases aligning to TRBD1. CDR1 and CDR2 from the germline V gene are KGHSH and LQKENI. V trimming: 3 bases; J trimming: 8 bases; junction bases outside the gene matches: 9. CDR3 length: 14 residues. CDR3 DNA sequence: TGTGCCAGCTCACCCGGACAGGACTCGAGGGGCTACACCTTC. Translation gives CASSPGQDSRGYTF.

This chain connects TRBV19 to TRBJ2-1; 8 bases line up with TRBD1. The germline gives CDR1 LNHDA, CDR2 SQIVND (reference sequence). Trimming took 4 bases from V and 8 from J; bases not matched to a gene: 13. The CDR3 runs to 16 residues. The CDR3 spells CASSREDREVLYEQFF. The CDR3, as DNA: TGTGCCAGTAGTAGGGAGGACAGGGAGGTTTTGTATGAGCAGTTCTTC.

The chain is built from TRBV7-3 and TRBJ2-1; 7 bases map to TRBD2. CDR1 and CDR2 from the germline V gene are SGHTA and FQGTGA. The CDR3 length is 16 residues. The V segment lost 3 bases and the J segment 4 bases; nucleotides outside the gene matches: 9. DNA for the CDR3: TGTGCCAGCAGCTTCCTGGCGGGGGTAAAATACAATGAGCAGTTCTTC. Amino acid sequence: CASSFLAGVKYNEQFF. The entire variable domain, with the rest obtained from reference TRBV7-3 and TRBJ2-1, is as follows: GAGVSQTPSNKVTEKGKYVELRCDPISGHTALYWYRQSLGQGPEFLIYFQGTGAADDSGLPNDRFFAVRPEGSVSTLKIQRTERGDSAVYLCASSFLAGVKYNEQFFGPGTRLTVL.

The V gene is TRBV28, the J gene TRBJ2-5; no clear D. The CDR3 consists of 12 residues. From germline, CDR1 is MDHEN and CDR2 SYDVKM. Trimming pared 3 bases from V and 4 bases from J, leaving 6 bases between. CDR3 residues: CASSLYAETQYF. The DNA of the CDR3 is TGTGCCAGCAGTTTGTATGCAGAGACCCAGTACTTC.